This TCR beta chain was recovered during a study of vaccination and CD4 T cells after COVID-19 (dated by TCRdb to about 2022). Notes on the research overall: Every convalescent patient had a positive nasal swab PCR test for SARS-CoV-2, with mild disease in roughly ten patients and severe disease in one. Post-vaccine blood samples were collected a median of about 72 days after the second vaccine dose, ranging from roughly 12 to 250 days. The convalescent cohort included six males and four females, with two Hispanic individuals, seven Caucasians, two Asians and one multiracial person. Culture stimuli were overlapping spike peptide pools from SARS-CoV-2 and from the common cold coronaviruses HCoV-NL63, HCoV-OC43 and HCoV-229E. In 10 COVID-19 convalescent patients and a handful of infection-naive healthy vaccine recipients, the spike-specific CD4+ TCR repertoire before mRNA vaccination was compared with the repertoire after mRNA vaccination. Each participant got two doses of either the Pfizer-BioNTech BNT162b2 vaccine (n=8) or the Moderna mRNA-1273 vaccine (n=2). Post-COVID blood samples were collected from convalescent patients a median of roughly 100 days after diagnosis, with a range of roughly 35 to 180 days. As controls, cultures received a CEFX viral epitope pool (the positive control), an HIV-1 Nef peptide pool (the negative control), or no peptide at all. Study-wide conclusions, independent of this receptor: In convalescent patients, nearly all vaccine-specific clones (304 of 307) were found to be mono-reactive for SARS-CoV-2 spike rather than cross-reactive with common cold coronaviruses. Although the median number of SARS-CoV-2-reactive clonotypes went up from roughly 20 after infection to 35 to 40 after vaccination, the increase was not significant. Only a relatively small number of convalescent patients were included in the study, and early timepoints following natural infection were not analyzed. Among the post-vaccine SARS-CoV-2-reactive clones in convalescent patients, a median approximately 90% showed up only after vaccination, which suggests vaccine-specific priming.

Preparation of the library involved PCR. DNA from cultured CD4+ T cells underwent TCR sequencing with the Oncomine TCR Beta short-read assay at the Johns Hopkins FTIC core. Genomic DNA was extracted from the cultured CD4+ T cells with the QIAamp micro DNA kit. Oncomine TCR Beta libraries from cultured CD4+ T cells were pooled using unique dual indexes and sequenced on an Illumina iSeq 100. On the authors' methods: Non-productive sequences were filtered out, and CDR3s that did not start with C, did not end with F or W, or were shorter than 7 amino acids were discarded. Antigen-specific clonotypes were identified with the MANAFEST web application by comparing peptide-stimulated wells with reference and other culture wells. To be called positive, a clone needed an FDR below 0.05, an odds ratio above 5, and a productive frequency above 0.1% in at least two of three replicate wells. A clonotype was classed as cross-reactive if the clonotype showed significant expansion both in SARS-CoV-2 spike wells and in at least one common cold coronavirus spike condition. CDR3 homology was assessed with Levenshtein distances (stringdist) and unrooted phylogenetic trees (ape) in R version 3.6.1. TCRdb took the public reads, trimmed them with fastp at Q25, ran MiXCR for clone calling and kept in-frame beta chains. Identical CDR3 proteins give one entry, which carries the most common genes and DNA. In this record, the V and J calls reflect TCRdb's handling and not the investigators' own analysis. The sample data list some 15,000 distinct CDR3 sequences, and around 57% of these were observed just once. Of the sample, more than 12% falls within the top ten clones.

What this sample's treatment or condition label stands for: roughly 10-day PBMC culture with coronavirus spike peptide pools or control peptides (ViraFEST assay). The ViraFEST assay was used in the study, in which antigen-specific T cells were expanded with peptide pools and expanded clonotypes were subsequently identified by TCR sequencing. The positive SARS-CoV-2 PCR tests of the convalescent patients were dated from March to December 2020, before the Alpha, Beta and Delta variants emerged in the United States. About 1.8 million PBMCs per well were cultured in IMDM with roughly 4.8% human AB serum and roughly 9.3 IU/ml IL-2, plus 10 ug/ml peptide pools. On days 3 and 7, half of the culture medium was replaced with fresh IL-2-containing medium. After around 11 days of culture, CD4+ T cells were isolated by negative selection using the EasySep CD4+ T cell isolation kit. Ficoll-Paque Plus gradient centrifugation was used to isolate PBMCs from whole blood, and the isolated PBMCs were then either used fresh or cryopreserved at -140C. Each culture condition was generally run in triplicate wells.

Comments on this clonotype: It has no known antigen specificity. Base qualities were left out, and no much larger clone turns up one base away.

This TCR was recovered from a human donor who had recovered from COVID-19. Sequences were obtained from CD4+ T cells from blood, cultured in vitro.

The DNA is TGTGCCACCAGCAGAGATCTTACTGGGGAGACCCAGTACTTC. Its protein is CATSRDLTGETQYF. The V gene is TRBV15 and the J gene is TRBJ2-5; too little of a D gene remains to name it. The CDR3 starts with the cysteine, ends with the phenylalanine, and has 14 residues. Only the CDR3 DNA is retained, 42 bases long and in frame from the first base. A distance of 10 bases separates the germline ends of V and J, which lose 0 bases and 5 bases respectively. CDR1 and CDR2 are read off the germline V gene (reference sequence) as LNHNV and YYDKDF.